The sequence of this T cell receptor (beta chain) was determined in a study of blood T cell repertoires in COVID-19. TCRdb keeps only in-frame clones here, not all; method: immunoSEQ multiplex PCR. This table holds around 500,000 clones, approximately 88% found once. Germline CDR1 SEHNR, CDR2 FQNEAQ (reference sequence). V lost 5 bases to trimming and J lost 1 base, with 18 bases between them. This CDR3 contains 18 residues. This TCR came from a woman aged 40-49 years who had recovered from COVID-19. Material: PBMCs or T cells enriched from blood (not recorded which). The chain employs TRBV7-9 and TRBJ2-6; TRBD1 might be the D (6 bases). The CDR3 bases are TGTGCCAGCAGCCCCGGAAGGGGGAAACTATCTGGGGCCAACGTCCTGACTTTC. It translates to CASSPGRGKLSGANVLTF.